This is a list of T cell receptor beta chains from one sample in a study of blood T cell repertoires in COVID-19. TCRdb keeps only in-frame clones here, not all; method: immunoSEQ multiplex PCR. The repertoire holds around 310,000 clones, with 90% as singletons. The sequenced sample was peripheral blood. The source is a middle-aged woman with COVID-19, enrolled during active disease. Both conserved end residues are part of each CDR3. D genes are given only for firm matches. Only some rows state a clone size, as once, few, many or a class for expanded clones.

len,abundance,v_gene,j_gene,d_gene,CDR3aa,CDR3nt
12,NA,TRBV28,TRBJ2-5,NA,CASSSLVETQYF,TGTGCCAGCAGTTCTTTAGTAGAGACCCAGTACTTC
14,NA,TRBV27,TRBJ2-1,TRBD1,CASNPGTGGHEQFF,TGTGCCAGCAACCCCGGGACAGGGGGCCATGAGCAGTTCTTC
15,NA,TRBV5-1,TRBJ2-7,NA,CASSLLSGEFYEQYF,TGCGCCAGCAGCTTGCTCTCCGGAGAATTCTACGAGCAGTACTTC
16,NA,TRBV19,TRBJ2-2,TRBD1,CASSDRTGQGTGELFF,TGTGCCAGTAGCGACCGCACCGGACAGGGTACCGGGGAGCTGTTTTTT
11,NA,TRBV5-1,TRBJ1-2,TRBD1,CASSYRGGYTF,TGCGCCAGTTCCTACAGGGGCGGCTACACCTTC
16,NA,TRBV5-4,TRBJ2-1,NA,CASSLGGGTPYNEQFF,TGTGCCAGCAGCCTGGGGGGCGGAACGCCTTACAATGAGCAGTTCTTC
17,NA,TRBV5-6,TRBJ1-3,TRBD1,CASSLTTGGHSGNTIYF,TGTGCCAGCAGCTTGACGACAGGGGGACACTCTGGAAACACCATATATTTT
16,NA,TRBV18,TRBJ1-1,TRBD1,CASSPVGQGEGTEAFF,TGTGCCAGCTCACCGGTCGGACAGGGGGAAGGAACTGAAGCTTTCTTT
17,NA,TRBV30,TRBJ1-5,TRBD1,CAWSHRGGTGVGQPQHF,TGTGCCTGGAGCCATAGAGGGGGGACAGGGGTCGGACAGCCCCAGCATTTT
15,NA,TRBV28,TRBJ2-5,NA,CASSRKLHSQETQYF,TGTGCCAGCAGTCGGAAATTACACAGTCAAGAGACCCAGTACTTC
21,NA,TRBV27,TRBJ2-2,TRBD2,CASSSIGILGLAGVGTGELFF,TGTGCCAGCAGTTCGATTGGGATATTGGGACTAGCGGGAGTGGGCACCGGGGAGCTGTTTTTT
16,NA,TRBV9,TRBJ1-3,TRBD1,CASSLQGVISGNTIYF,TGTGCCAGCAGCCTCCAGGGGGTCATCTCTGGAAACACCATATATTTT
14,NA,TRBV9,TRBJ2-2,TRBD1,CASAGQGYSGELFF,TGTGCCAGCGCTGGACAGGGTTACTCCGGGGAGCTGTTTTTT
14,once,TRBV10-2,TRBJ1-1,TRBD1,CASIGQGPNTEAFF,TGCGCCAGCATTGGACAGGGCCCGAACACTGAAGCTTTCTTT
16,NA,TRBV12-5,TRBJ1-1,TRBD1,CASGLSTGAGGTEAFF,TGTGCTAGTGGTCTATCGACAGGGGCCGGGGGCACTGAAGCTTTCTTT
15,NA,TRBV18,TRBJ1-1,NA,CASSSPPGGSTEAFF,TGTGCCAGCTCTTCCCCGCCGGGAGGGTCCACTGAAGCTTTCTTT
14,NA,TRBV6-5,TRBJ2-7,TRBD1,CASRDRGLGYEQYF,TGTGCCAGCAGGGACAGGGGTCTTGGCTACGAGCAGTACTTC
15,NA,TRBV28,TRBJ2-1,TRBD2,CASSLSPGGLSEQFF,TGTGCCAGCAGTTTATCCCCGGGGGGGCTGAGTGAGCAGTTCTTC
14,NA,TRBV4-1,TRBJ1-1,NA,CASSQGPGEREAFF,TGCGCCAGCAGCCAAGGGCCAGGGGAACGAGAAGCTTTCTTT
16,NA,TRBV5-1,TRBJ2-2,TRBD2,CASSATLAGETGELFF,TGCGCCAGCAGCGCAACTCTAGCGGGAGAGACCGGGGAGCTGTTTTTT
16,NA,TRBV7-9,TRBJ2-7,TRBD1,CASSLGPGTGEHEQYF,TGTGCCAGCAGCTTAGGGCCCGGGACAGGGGAACACGAGCAGTACTTC
15,NA,TRBV14,TRBJ1-4,TRBD1,CASSPQQGFNEKLFF,TGTGCCAGCAGCCCCCAACAGGGGTTTAATGAAAAACTGTTTTTT
13,NA,TRBV30,TRBJ1-2,TRBD1,CAWREGAGYGYTF,TGTGCCTGGAGGGAGGGGGCCGGCTATGGCTACACCTTC
14,NA,TRBV6-5,TRBJ1-1,NA,CASSPTTGNTEAFF,TGTGCCAGCAGTCCCACGACAGGGAACACTGAAGCTTTCTTT
15,NA,TRBV4-1,TRBJ2-5,TRBD1,CASSQGSSGGKTQYF,TGCGCCAGCAGCCAAGGTTCTTCAGGGGGAAAGACCCAGTACTTC
15,NA,TRBV9,TRBJ2-7,NA,CASSVGAGISGEQYF,TGTGCCAGCAGCGTAGGGGCAGGGATCTCAGGGGAGCAGTACTTC
15,NA,TRBV6-5,TRBJ2-3,NA,CASRRTGMFPDTQYF,TGTGCCAGCAGAAGAACAGGAATGTTCCCAGATACGCAGTATTTT